This note documents a single T cell receptor beta chain sequence. Its antigen remains unidentified. Since a much larger clone is just one base distant, this may be a read error. V lost 5 bases to trimming and J lost 2 bases, with 11 bases between them. This CDR3 region has 14 residues. Amplification of TCR beta CDR3 regions was performed using RNA transcripts as template. A first-round RT-PCR of the TCR CDR3 used the HTBI primer set. TCRdb fed the multiplex PCR reads into MiXCR, producing one record per CDR3 protein. The table shows about 600,000 distinct CDR3 sequences, with about a sixth occurring only once. Any patient presenting with uncontrolled infection, other autoimmune disease, pregnancy or lactation was left out. Out of approximately 10 ml of fresh peripheral blood came the PBMCs. These data belong to a study of T cells in Graves' hyperthyroidism and ophthalmopathy. General study findings and limits: Blood also carried most thyroid clonotypes expanded above 0.001. Patients with ophthalmopathy were separated from those with stable hyperthyroidism by a 13 V-J model.

This receptor was taken from a woman aged 40 to 50 with Graves' ophthalmopathy. Sequenced input: blood. The chain couples TRBV12-3 or TRBV12-4 to TRBJ2-3; no definite D call. CDR3 nucleotides: TGTGCCAGCAGTCGGACCCACTACACAGATACGCAGTATTTT. As protein: CASSRTHYTDTQYF.